These 10 T cell receptor beta chains were sequenced from one sample in a study of OX40 agonist ivuxolimab in advanced cancers. TCRdb's table, derived via immunoSEQ multiplex PCR, lists solely in-frame clones and lacks some. The table shows around 72,000 clones, with over 75% occurring only once. The source material was CD4+ or CD8+ T cells sorted from blood, sampled in a trial of the OX40 agonist ivuxolimab. These receptors all stem from an adult with an advanced solid tumor such as melanoma, head and neck, liver or kidney cancer.

This clone is a singleton in its sample. CDR3 sequence reads: CASSEGISNQPQHF. CDR3 in DNA: TGTGCCAGCAGTGAAGGGATTAGCAATCAGCCCCAGCATTTT. The V gene is TRBV6-1, the J gene TRBJ1-5; D is unclear. The CDR3 length is 14 residues. V lost 1 base, J lost 0 bases, and 4 bases lay in between. The V gene's germline CDR1 is MNHNS and CDR2 SASEGT.

The chain combines TRBV19 with TRBJ2-7; 9 bases align to TRBD2. J gave up 3 bases and V 6 bases, and 3 bases lay outside the gene matches. The CDR3 is 13 amino acids. Germline CDR1 LNHDA, CDR2 SQIVND (reference sequence). The DNA of the CDR3 is TGTGCCAGTAGGAATAGCGGGGGCTACGAGCAGTACTTC. It yields the protein CASRNSGGYEQYF.

The chain uses TRBV7-3 and TRBJ1-1, with no clear D. The CDR3 length is 13 residues. Trimming took off 4 bases at V and 0 bases at J, with 6 bases between the two ends. In germline, CDR1 is SGHTA, CDR2 FQGTGA. The chain's CDR3 is CASSSAVNTEAFF. CDR3 nucleotides: TGTGCCAGCAGCTCGGCGGTGAACACTGAAGCTTTCTTT. The full variable domain, completed using reference TRBV7-3 and TRBJ1-1, is GAGVSQTPSNKVTEKGKYVELRCDPISGHTALYWYRQSLGQGPEFLIYFQGTGAADDSGLPNDRFFAVRPEGSVSTLKIQRTERGDSAVYLCASSSAVNTEAFFGQGTRLTVV.

This rearrangement joins TRBV14 to TRBJ1-2, with 10 positions matching TRBD1. This CDR3 has 16 amino acids. Germline V gene data show CDR1 as SGHDN and CDR2 as FVKESK. V gave up 2 bases and J gave up 8 bases; unmatched junction bases: 11. The CDR3 nucleotides read TGTGCCAGCAGCCAACCAGCGGGACAGGGGCCCTGGGGCTACACCTTC. This codes for CASSQPAGQGPWGYTF.

The V gene is TRBV7-3, the J gene TRBJ1-1; the match to TRBD1 covers 7 bases. Losses at the gene ends were 2 bases for V and 5 bases for J; bases not matched to a gene: 5. CDR3 size: 14 residues. CDR1 and CDR2 (germline): SGHTA, FQGTGA. CDR3 residues: CASSLQGDTTEAFF. CDR3 DNA: TGTGCCAGCAGCTTACAGGGGGATACGACTGAAGCTTTCTTT.

This rearrangement joins TRBV4-1 to TRBJ2-3, with TRBD2 matching 10 bases. This CDR3 region has 16 residues. Losses at the gene ends were 4 bases for V and 0 bases for J; bases not matched to a gene: 4. Per the germline V gene, CDR1 is MGHRA and CDR2 is YSYEKL. This chain's CDR3 is CASSLPTSGSTDTQYF. The CDR3 nucleotides are TGCGCCAGCAGCCTCCCGACTAGCGGGAGCACAGATACGCAGTATTTT.

At least ten counts were recorded for this clone. The V and J genes are TRBV7-3 and TRBJ2-3; possibly TRBD2 for D (5 bases). Trimming took 6 bases from V and 2 from J, leaving 15 bases between them. The length of the CDR3 is 15 residues. The germline gives CDR1 SGHTA, CDR2 FQGTGA. CDR3 DNA sequence: TGTGCCAGCAGTCGCCTAGCTTCCAACACAGATACGCAGTATTTT. It yields the protein CASSRLASNTDTQYF.

Only a few counts were recorded for this clone. CDR3 sequence reads: CASSHQPYEQYF. In DNA, the CDR3 is TGTGCCAGTAGTCACCAGCCCTACGAGCAGTACTTC. The V call is TRBV19, the J call TRBJ2-7; no firm D call. Germline V CDR1 and CDR2: LNHDA, SQIVND (reference sequence). This CDR3 is built from 12 residues. Between the trimmed V and J ends, which lost 5 bases and 2 bases, there was a span of 7 bases.

This clone was seen once. The rearrangement links TRBV2 to TRBJ1-6; no reliable D call. Germline CDR1 SNHLY, CDR2 FYNNEI. The V end was cut by 2 bases, the J end by 10 bases, with 12 bases between. CDR3 length equals 14 residues. The CDR3: CASSEFPGISPLHF. CDR3 nucleotide sequence: TGTGCCAGCAGTGAATTCCCGGGTATATCACCCCTCCACTTT.

V is TRBV27 and J is TRBJ1-2, with TRBD1 as a possible D gene (6 bases). CDR3 length equals 14 residues. V was pared by 5 bases and J by 4 bases, with 14 bases between. Germline CDR1 is MNHEY and CDR2 is SMNVEV (reference sequence). CDR3 DNA sequence: TGTGCCAGCAGTCGGGCAGGGGCCCCCTATGGCTACACCTTC. Translation: CASSRAGAPYGYTF.